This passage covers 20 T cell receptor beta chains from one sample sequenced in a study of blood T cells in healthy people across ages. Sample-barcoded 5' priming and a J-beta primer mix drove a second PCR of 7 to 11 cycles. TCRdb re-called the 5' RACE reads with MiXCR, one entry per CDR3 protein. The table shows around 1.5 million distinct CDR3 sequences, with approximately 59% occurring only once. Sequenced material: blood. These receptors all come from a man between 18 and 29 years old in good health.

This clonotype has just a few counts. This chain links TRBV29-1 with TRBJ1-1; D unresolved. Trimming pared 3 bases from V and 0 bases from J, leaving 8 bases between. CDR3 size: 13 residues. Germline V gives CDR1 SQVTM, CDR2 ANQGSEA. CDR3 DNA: TGCAGCGTTGACCCAGGAGTGAACACTGAAGCTTTCTTT. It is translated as CSVDPGVNTEAFF.

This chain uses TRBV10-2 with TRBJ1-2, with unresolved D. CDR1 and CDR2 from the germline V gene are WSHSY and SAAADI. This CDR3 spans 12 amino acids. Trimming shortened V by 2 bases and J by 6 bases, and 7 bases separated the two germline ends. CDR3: CASSETGDGYTF. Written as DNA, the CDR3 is TGCGCCAGCAGTGAGACCGGGGATGGCTACACCTTC.

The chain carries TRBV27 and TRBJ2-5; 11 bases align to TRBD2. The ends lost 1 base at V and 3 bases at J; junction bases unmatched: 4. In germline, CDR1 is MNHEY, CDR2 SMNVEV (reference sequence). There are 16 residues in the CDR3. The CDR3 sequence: CASSLYFSGGEETQYF. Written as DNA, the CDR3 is TGTGCCAGCAGTTTATACTTTAGCGGGGGGGAAGAGACCCAGTACTTC.

The CDR3 region has the DNA TGCGCCAGCAGCCCTACTAGCGTCAACTCCTACGAGCAGTACTTC. This gives the protein CASSPTSVNSYEQYF. This chain uses TRBV5-1 with TRBJ2-7; 7 bases map to TRBD2. The CDR3 sequence is 15 residues long. J lost 0 bases, V lost 4 bases, and 7 bases had no gene match. Germline V gene lookup returns CDR1 SGHRS and CDR2 YFSETQ.

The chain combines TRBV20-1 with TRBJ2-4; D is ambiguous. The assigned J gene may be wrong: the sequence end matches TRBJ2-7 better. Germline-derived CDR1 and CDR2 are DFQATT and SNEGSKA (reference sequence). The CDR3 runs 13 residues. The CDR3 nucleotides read TGCAGTGCTAGAGACTTTTCATCCCACGAGCAGTACTTC. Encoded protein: CSARDFSSHEQYF.

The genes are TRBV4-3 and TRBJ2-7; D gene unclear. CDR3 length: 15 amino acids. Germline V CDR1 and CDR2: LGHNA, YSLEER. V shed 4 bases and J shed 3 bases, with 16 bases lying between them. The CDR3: CASSPLVEQLYEQYF. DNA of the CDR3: TGCGCCAGCAGCCCCCTGGTAGAGCAGCTCTACGAGCAGTACTTC.

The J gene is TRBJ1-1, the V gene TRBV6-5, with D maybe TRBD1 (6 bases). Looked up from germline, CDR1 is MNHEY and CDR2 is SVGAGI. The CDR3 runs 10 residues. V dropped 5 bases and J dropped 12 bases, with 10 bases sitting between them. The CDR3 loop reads CASSRGATFF. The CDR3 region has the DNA TGTGCCAGCAGTCGGGGGGCAACTTTCTTT.

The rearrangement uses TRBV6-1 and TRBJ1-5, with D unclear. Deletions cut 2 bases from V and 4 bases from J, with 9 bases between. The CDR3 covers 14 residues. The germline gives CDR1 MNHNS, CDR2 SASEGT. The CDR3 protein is CASSEIWGNQPQHF. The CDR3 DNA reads TGTGCCAGCAGTGAAATCTGGGGTAATCAGCCCCAGCATTTT.

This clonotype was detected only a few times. CDR3 in DNA: TGTGCCAGCAGCTTAAAGGCGGGAAGCTACGAGCAGTACTTC. The encoded protein is CASSLKAGSYEQYF. The genes are TRBV7-6 and TRBJ2-7, with a weak D call TRBD2 (6 bases). The ends were cut back, 2 bases at V and 3 bases at J, with 11 bases in the middle. Germline V gives CDR1 SGHVS, CDR2 FNYEAQ. This CDR3 has 14 residues.

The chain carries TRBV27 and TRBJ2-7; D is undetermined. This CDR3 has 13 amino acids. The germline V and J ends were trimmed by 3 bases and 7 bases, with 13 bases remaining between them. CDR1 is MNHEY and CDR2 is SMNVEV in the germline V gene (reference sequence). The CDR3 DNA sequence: TGTGCCAGCAGTTTGGCTTACTACGAGGAGCAGTACTTC. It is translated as CASSLAYYEEQYF.

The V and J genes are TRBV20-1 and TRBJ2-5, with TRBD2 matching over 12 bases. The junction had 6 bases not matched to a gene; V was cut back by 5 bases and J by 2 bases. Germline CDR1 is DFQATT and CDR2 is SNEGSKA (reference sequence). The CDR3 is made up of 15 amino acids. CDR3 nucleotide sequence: TGCAGTGCTCGAACTAGCGGGGGGATTCAAGAGACCCAGTACTTC. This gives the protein CSARTSGGIQETQYF.

In nucleotides, the CDR3 is TGTGCCAGCATGGACAGGGCGGATGGCTACACCTTC. As protein: CASMDRADGYTF. The chain combines TRBV12-3 or TRBV12-4 with TRBJ1-2, with 8 bases that match TRBD1. The length of the CDR3 is 12 residues. V dropped 7 bases and J dropped 6; count of bases not matched to a gene: 4.

The chain's CDR3 is CASSTLAGVWETQYF. As DNA, the CDR3 is TGTGCCAGCAGCACCCTAGCGGGAGTATGGGAGACCCAGTACTTC. V gene TRBV11-2 combines with J gene TRBJ2-5; TRBD2 agrees at 10 bases. Germline trimming cut 5 bases from V and 5 bases from J; bases unmatched to any gene: 8. This CDR3 is built from 15 residues. The germline gives CDR1 SGHAT, CDR2 FQNNGV. Based on the CDR3 plus reference TRBV11-2 and TRBJ2-5, the full variable domain is EAGVAQSPRYKIIEKRQSVAFWCNPISGHATLYWYQQILGQGPKLLIQFQNNGVVDDSQLPKDRFSAERLKGVDSTLKIQPAKLEDSAVYLCASSTLAGVWETQYFGPGTRLLVL.

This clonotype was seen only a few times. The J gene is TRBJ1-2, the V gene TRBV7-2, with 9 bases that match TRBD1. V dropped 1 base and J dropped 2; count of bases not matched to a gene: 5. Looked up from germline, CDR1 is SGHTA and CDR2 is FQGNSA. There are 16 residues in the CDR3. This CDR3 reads CASSLDYGTGNYGYTF. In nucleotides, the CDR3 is TGTGCCAGCAGCTTAGACTATGGGACAGGGAACTATGGCTACACCTTC.

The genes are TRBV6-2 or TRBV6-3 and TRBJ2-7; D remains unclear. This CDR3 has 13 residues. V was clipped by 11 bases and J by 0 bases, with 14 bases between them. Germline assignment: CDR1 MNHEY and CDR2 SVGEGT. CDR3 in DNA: TGTGCCGCCCTGGGGTCCAGCTCCTACGAGCAGTACTTC. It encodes CAALGSSSYEQYF.

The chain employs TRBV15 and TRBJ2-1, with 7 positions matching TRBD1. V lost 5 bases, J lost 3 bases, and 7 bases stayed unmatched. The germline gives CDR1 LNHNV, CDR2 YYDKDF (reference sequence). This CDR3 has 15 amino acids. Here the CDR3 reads CATSARTGFYNEQFF. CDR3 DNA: TGTGCCACCAGCGCCAGGACAGGATTCTACAATGAGCAGTTCTTC.

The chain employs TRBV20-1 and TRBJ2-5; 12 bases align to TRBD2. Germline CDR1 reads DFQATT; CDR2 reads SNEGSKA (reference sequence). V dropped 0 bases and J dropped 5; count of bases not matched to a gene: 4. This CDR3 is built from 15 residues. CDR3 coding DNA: TGCAGTGCTAGAGATCGGACTAGCGGGAAGGAGACCCAGTACTTC. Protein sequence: CSARDRTSGKETQYF.

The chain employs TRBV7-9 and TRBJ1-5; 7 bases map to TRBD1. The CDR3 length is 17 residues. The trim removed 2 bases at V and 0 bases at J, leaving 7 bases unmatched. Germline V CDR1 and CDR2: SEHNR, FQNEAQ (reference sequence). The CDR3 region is CASSLWAGTDSNQPQHF. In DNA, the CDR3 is TGTGCCAGCAGCTTATGGGCGGGGACAGATAGCAATCAGCCCCAGCATTTT.

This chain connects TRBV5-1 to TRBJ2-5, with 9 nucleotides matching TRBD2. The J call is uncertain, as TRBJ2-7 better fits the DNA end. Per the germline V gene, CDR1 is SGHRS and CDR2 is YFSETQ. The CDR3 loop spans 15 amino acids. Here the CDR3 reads CASSLEPSGTYEQYF. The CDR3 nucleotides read TGCGCCAGCAGCTTGGAACCTAGCGGGACCTACGAGCAGTACTTC.

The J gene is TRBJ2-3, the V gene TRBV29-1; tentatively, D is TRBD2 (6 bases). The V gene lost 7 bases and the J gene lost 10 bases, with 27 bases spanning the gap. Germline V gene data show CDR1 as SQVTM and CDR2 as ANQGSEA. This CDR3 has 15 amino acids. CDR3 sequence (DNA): TGCAGCGCCTTGGCCCCTGGGCGGGGTGGAGTGGCGCAGTATTTT. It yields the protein CSALAPGRGGVAQYF.